Detailed here is one T cell receptor (beta chain). What antigen it recognizes has not been identified. Base quality data are lacking; no much larger clone is found one base away. The entry originates in a study of cytomegalovirus exposure and HLA in healthy donors (dated by TCRdb to about 2017). About the study as a whole: In an earlier analysis of under 600 of the donors, 276 Gb of sequence data and some 120 million unique TCR beta sequences from about 190 million T cells were reported. Approximately 300 gigabases of sequencing data and tens of millions of unique TCR sequences were included in an early release covering 550 to 650 HLA-typed donors. The genetic ancestry cluster associated with self-reported Caucasian donors included about four fifths of the roughly 360 genotyped donors. The study aimed to test whether signatures of past pathogen exposure could be identified by cataloging public T cell receptors. The study profiled the T cell repertoires of more than 500 subjects by immunosequencing and related them to cytomegalovirus serostatus. Besides the first cohort of 666 subjects, a separate validation cohort made up of some 110 different subjects was used. To predict cytomegalovirus infection status, the study combined high-throughput TCR immunosequencing, statistical association of individual TCRs with disease status, and machine learning. In a later analysis, previously published TCR beta repertoires from 500 to 750 donors were re-analyzed and high-resolution HLA genotyping was added so that TCR occurrence patterns could be studied. The later analysis used no new phenotypic data to find candidate immune exposures, relying instead on TCR beta sequences and their occurrence across donors. An earlier analysis of a few hundred of the donors applied high-throughput TCR beta sequencing to assess whether each TCR beta V gene segment acted as functional or pseudogenic. Donor age, sex, ethnicity and CMV serostatus were compiled alongside the repertoire data. A later genetic analysis used genome-wide SNP genotypes for about three fifths of the 666 donors, treating that subset as a discovery cohort. All discovery cohort repertoires had been generated using a single sequencing platform. HLA typing covered class I and class II loci at four-digit resolution. Typing coverage varied by locus: 629-630 donors for A, B, C, DRB1 and DQB1; approximately 560 for DQA1; more than 600 for DPA1; about 450 for DPB1. A handful of DR-DQ haplotypes were handled as single units for association and clustering because linkage in the cohort was strong. Across under 500 genotyped donors of the cohort, an average of about 240,000 unique TCR beta nucleotide sequences per donor were sequenced, and around 19% of those sequences were non-productive. The paper as a whole reports these results and caveats: A group of highly shared sequence variants was considered likely to be a technical artifact of the sequencing pipeline. Correlated functional status among segregating V segments might reflect linkage disequilibrium, but an unknown experimental factor could not be ruled out. Only TCR beta chains were sequenced in this cohort, and the absence of alpha or paired-chain data limited detectable features. Compared with the 666-donor mean, donors in an Asian-associated ancestry cluster had fewer N-insertions in productive TCRs, according to a later genetic analysis. Three of the identified cytomegalovirus-associated TCR beta chains were confirmed in vitro to be specific for cytomegalovirus antigens. The authors suggested that the approach could potentially be generalized to other disease states and immunological phenotypes. According to a later analysis, most CMV-associated TCR beta chains appeared to be HLA-restricted, and the HLA associations seemed to be driven largely by CMV exposure. Because counts were too low, roughly 18 rarely observed V segments, including chromosome 9 orphons, were left out of the earlier analysis of 587 of the donors. Some IMGT-functional V segments, including TRBV6-2 and TRBV6-3, could not be distinguished by the 87-base-pair reads and were therefore excluded. V-gene and J-gene trimming of TCR beta chains was associated with a missense DCLRE1C variant in a later genetic analysis, and the association was replicated in an independent cohort. When HLA alleles, especially DR and DQ, strongly co-occurred, attributing TCR associations to individual alleles was difficult. Because HLA typing was missing for some donors at each locus, association tests included only the typed subset. A further reported finding was that TCR beta sequences accurately predicted the HLA-A and HLA-B alleles for most subjects in the first cohort. In both the original and validation cohorts, the classifier was reported to diagnose cytomegalovirus status with high specificity and sensitivity. While some public TCRs were present in many individuals, most TCR sequences turned up only very rarely across donors. In the study, approximately 160 TCR beta chains were listed as associated with cytomegalovirus. For the cohort, immune exposure information was limited to CMV serostatus. Roughly uniform sequencing depth across donors was assumed in presence/absence analyses, although this assumption may not hold. An earlier analysis of around 500 of the donors showed that most TCR beta V segments appeared in productive rearrangements either about 87% or about 30% of the time, which broadly matched IMGT annotations. In a later analysis, the rate of TCR association differed among HLA loci, with DRB1 alleles having the most associated TCRs and HLA-C alleles having the fewest. A later analysis associated 15,000 to 20,000 TCR beta sequences with specific HLA alleles at a false discovery rate of 0.05. A later analysis found that HLA-associated TCR beta chains were more clonally expanded and had lower generation probabilities than equally common non-associated chains. In a later analysis, several top co-occurrence clusters were reported to appear linked to parvovirus B19, influenza, CMV and Epstein-Barr virus.

Counted from cysteine to phenylalanine, this CDR3 has 15 amino acids. Only the CDR3 DNA is retained, 45 bases long and in frame from the first base. V is cut back by 0 bases and J by 8 bases, with 3 bases in the junction unmatched. CDR1 and CDR2 (MNHNY, SVGAGI) derive from the germline V gene (reference sequence). In total, roughly 670 healthy bone marrow donors made up the cohort. Cohort members were all nominally healthy when sampled, although unrecorded immune exposures were likely present. The donor tested CMV seronegative, placing the donor among the 350 or so seronegative members of the cohort. Every donor gave a peripheral blood sample, and the peripheral blood mononuclear cells from that sample were used for TCR beta sequencing. Genomic DNA extraction from the blood cell samples was performed with the Qiagen DNeasy Blood Extraction Kit. Library construction relied on the immunoSEQ multiplex PCR assay. For the multiplex PCR, a mixture combining 60 forward primers for TCR Vbeta segments and 13 reverse primers for TCR Jbeta segments was used. Amplification of the CDR3 region of rearranged TCR beta genes was performed with a multiplex PCR assay on genomic DNA. Amplified TCR beta libraries were sequenced as 87-base-pair reads on the Illumina HiSeq System. In the authors' own workflow: Across the 666 repertoires, a later analysis counted tens of millions of unique TCR beta chains, 9.5 million to 13 million of which were shared by at least two donors. A nearest-neighbor algorithm error-corrected the raw reads and collapsed the reads into unique sequences, merging closely related sequences to remove PCR and sequencing errors. Alignment of CDR3 sequences to IMGT reference sequences was used to assign V, D and J gene segments. For a sequence to be retained, a match of at least six nucleotides to both a V gene segment and a J gene segment was required. A rearrangement was called productive if the CDR3 had no stop codons and remained in frame with V and J, and every other rearrangement was called non-productive. CDR3 was defined by IMGT convention, running from the second conserved V-encoded cysteine to the conserved J-encoded phenylalanine. The earlier analysis of approximately 590 of the donors excluded any sequence lacking an unambiguous match to a single V gene segment. An earlier analysis of just under 600 of the donors called V segments functional above 56.7% productive rearrangements and segregating when the between-donor standard deviation exceeded 5%. To diagnose cytomegalovirus status from the catalog of TCR beta chain sequences, a statistical classification framework was built. In a later analysis, V and J genes were assigned by comparing TCR nucleotide sequences against IMGT/GENE-DB human TR gene sequences. In a later analysis, CDR3 sequences and most-parsimonious VDJ recombination scenarios were assigned using the TCRdist pipeline. In a later analysis, each TCR beta chain was defined by its CDR3 amino acid sequence together with its V-gene family, and reads without a unique V-gene family were excluded. To address suspected cross-contamination and a sequencing artifact, a later analysis removed around 590 highly shared, low-generation-probability nucleotide sequences. In a later analysis, a clonal expansion index was calculated for each public chain from normalized within-repertoire ranks of inferred template counts. In a later analysis, generation probabilities were computed using a VDJ recombination model fitted to out-of-frame rearrangements, and the results were checked against IGoR. In a later analysis, TCR-TCR, TCR-HLA and TCR-CMV co-occurrence was scored with hypergeometric tests, and a repertoire-size bias correction was applied to TCR pairs. In a later analysis, false discovery rates were estimated by permuting HLA or CMV assignments 20 times. A later analysis grouped co-occurring TCRs with DBSCAN, adding TCRdist sequence similarity when clustering within HLA-allele-positive subsets. For co-occurrence clustering, repertoires with fewer than 30,000 or more than 120,000 public chains were excluded, along with several repertoires with anomalous nucleotide sharing. TCRdb retrieved this table from immuneACCESS and kept in-frame rearrangements only. Not all clones are present; in checked studies, unresolved V genes account for under half, and no reason is known for the remainder. D and trimming come from the DNA, and the V and J calls and clone size come from that table. Recorded for this sample are over 150,000 clones; less than 85% of them occurred a single time. Clones ranked in the top ten supply roughly 5.2% of the sample.

Here the chain combines TRBV6-6 and TRBJ1-6, with 8 bases matching TRBD1. Sequencing was done on a sample of PBMCs. This clonotype was obtained from a man between 18 and 29 years old in good health and CMV-seronegative. CDR3 loop: CASSYSIRGHSPLHF. The sequenced DNA: TGTGCCAGCAGTTACTCCATCAGGGGGCATTCACCCCTCCACTTT.